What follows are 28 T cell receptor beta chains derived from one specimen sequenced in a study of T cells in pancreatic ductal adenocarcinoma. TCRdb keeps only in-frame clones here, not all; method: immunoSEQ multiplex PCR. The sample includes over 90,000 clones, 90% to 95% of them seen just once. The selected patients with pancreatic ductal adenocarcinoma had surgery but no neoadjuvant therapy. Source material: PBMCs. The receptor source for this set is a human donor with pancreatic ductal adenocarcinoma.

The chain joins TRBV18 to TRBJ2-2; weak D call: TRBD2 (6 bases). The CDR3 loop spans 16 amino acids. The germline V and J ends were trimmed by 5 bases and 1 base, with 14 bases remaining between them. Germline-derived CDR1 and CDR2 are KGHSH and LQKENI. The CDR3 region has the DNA TGTGCCAGCTCATCGTCCGGGACTGTGAACACCGGGGAGCTGTTTTTT. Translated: CASSSSGTVNTGELFF.

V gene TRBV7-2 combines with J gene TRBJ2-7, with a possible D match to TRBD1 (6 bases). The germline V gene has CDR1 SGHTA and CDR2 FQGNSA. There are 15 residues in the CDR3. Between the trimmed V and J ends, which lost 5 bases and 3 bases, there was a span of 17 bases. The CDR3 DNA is TGTGCCAGCAGCACCCGTTCCGGGACAAACTACGAGCAGTACTTC. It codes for CASSTRSGTNYEQYF. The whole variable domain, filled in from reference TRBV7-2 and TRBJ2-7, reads GAGVSQSPSNKVTEKGKDVELRCDPISGHTALYWYRQSLGQGLEFLIYFQGNSAPDKSGLPSDRFSAERTGGSVSTLTIQRTQQEDSAVYLCASSTRSGTNYEQYFGPGTRLTVT.

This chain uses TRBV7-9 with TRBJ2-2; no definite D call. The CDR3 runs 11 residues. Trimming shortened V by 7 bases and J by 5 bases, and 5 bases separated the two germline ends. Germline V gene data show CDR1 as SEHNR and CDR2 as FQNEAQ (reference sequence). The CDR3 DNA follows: TGTGCCAGCACTCGTACCGGGGAGCTGTTTTTT. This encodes CASTRTGELFF.

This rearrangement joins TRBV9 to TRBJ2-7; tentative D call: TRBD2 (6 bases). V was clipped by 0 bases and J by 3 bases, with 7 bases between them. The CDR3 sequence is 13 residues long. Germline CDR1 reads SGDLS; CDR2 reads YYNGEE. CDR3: CASSVAGDYEQYF. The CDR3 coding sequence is TGTGCCAGCAGCGTAGCGGGAGACTACGAGCAGTACTTC.

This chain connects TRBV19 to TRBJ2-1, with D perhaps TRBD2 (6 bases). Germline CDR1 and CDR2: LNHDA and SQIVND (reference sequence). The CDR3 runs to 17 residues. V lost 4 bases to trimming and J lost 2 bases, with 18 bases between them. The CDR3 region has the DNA TGTGCCAGTAGTACCGGGGGAGATCCAAATCCCTACAATGAGCAGTTCTTC. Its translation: CASSTGGDPNPYNEQFF.

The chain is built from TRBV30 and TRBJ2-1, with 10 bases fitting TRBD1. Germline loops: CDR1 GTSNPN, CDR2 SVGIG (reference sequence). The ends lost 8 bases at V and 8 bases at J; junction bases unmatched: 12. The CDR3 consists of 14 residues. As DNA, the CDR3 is TGTGCCCGGTGGGGGGGACAGGGGAGCGATGAGCAGTTCTTC. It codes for CARWGGQGSDEQFF.

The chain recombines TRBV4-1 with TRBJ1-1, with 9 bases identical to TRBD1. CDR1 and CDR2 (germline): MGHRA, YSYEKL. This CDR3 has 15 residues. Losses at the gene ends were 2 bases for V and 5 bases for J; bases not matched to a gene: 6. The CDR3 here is CASSQNRGRGTEAFF. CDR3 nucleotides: TGCGCCAGCAGCCAAAACAGGGGGCGAGGGACTGAAGCTTTCTTT.

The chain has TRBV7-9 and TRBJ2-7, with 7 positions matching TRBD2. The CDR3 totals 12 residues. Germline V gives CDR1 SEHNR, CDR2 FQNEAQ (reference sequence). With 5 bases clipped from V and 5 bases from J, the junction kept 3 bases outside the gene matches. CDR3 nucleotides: TGTGCCAGCAGCGTAGGGACTAACGAGCAGTACTTC. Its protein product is CASSVGTNEQYF.

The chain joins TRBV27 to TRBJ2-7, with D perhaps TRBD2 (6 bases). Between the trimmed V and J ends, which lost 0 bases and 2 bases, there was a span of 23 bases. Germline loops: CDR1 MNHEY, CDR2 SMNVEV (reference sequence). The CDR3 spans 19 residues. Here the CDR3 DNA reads TGTGCCAGCAGTTTATCCTGGGCGGGCCGGACGGGACTTCCCTACGAGCAGTACTTC. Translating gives CASSLSWAGRTGLPYEQYF.

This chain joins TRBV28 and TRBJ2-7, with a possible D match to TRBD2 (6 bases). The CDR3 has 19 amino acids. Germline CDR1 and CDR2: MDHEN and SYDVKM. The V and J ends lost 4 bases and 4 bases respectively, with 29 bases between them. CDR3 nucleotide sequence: TGTGCCAGCAGTTCCTCCATCCACCCCGCGGGGCAACGAAAATACGAGCAGTACTTC. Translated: CASSSSIHPAGQRKYEQYF.

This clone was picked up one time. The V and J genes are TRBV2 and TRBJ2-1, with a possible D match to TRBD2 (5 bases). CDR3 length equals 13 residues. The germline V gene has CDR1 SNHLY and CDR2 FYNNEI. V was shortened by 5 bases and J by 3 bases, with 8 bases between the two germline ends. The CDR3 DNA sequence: TGTGCCAGCAGTTCGGGAAACTACAATGAGCAGTTCTTC. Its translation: CASSSGNYNEQFF.

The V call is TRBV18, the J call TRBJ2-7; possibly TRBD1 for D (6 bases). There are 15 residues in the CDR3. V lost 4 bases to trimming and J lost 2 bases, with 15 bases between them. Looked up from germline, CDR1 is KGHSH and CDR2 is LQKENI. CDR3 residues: CASSLQGQAPYEQYF. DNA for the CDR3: TGTGCCAGCTCACTACAGGGTCAGGCCCCCTACGAGCAGTACTTC.

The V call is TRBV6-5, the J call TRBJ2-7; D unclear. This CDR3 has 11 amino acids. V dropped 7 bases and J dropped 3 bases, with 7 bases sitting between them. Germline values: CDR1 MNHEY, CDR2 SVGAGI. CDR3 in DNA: TGTGCCAGCAAATACGGCTACGAGCAGTACTTC. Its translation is CASKYGYEQYF.

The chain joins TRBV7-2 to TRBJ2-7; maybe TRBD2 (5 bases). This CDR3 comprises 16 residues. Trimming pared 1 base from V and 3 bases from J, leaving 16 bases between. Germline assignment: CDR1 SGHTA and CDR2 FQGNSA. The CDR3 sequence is CASSLVPEAAVYEQYF. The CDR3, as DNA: TGTGCCAGCAGCTTAGTACCCGAAGCGGCCGTCTACGAGCAGTACTTC.

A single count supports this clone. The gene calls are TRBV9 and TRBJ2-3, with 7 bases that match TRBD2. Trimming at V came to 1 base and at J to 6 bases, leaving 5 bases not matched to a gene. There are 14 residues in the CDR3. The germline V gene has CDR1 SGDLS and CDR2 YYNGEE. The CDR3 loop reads CASSVRLAGDTQYF. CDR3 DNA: TGTGCCAGCAGCGTAAGACTAGCCGGGGATACGCAGTATTTT.

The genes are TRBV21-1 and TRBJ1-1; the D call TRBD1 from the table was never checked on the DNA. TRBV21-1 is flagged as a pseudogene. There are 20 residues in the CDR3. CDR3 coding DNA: TGTGCCAGCAGCAAAGACCAGGGACAGGGTGGTCGGTTTATGAACACTGAAGCTTTCTTT. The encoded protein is CASSKDQGQGGRFMNTEAFF.

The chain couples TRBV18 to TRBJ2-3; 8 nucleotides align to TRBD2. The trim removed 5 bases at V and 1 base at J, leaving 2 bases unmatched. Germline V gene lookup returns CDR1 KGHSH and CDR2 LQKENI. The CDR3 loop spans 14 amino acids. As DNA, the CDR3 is TGTGCCAGCTCAGCGACTAGCGGCACAGATACGCAGTATTTT. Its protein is CASSATSGTDTQYF. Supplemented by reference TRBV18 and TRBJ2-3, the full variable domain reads NAGVMQNPRHLVRRRGQEARLRCSPMKGHSHVYWYRQLPEEGLKFMVYLQKENIIDESGMPKERFSAEFPKEGPSILRIQQVVRGDSAAYFCASSATSGTDTQYFGPGTRLTVL.

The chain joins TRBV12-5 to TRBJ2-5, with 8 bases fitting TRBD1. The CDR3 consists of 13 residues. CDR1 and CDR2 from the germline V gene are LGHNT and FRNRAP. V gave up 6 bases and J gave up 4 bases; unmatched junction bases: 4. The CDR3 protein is CASGNRGVETQYF. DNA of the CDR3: TGTGCTAGTGGCAACAGGGGGGTAGAGACCCAGTACTTC.

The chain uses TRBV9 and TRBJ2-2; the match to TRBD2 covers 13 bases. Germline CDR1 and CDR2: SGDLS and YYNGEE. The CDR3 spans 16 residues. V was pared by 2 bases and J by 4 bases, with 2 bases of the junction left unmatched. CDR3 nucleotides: TGTGCCAGCAGCGTCCGACTAGCGGGGGGCACCGGGGAGCTGTTTTTT. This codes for CASSVRLAGGTGELFF. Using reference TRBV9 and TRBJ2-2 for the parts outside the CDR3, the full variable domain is DSGVTQTPKHLITATGQRVTLRCSPRSGDLSVYWYQQSLDQGLQFLIQYYNGEERAKGNILERFSAQQFPDLHSELNLSSLELGDSALYFCASSVRLAGGTGELFFGEGSRLTVL.

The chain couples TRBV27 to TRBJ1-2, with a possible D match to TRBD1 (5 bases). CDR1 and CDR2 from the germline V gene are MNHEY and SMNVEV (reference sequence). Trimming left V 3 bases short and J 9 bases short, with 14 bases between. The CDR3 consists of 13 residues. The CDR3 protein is CASSLGRGGSYTF. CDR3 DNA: TGTGCCAGCAGTTTGGGACGGGGAGGAAGCTACACCTTC.

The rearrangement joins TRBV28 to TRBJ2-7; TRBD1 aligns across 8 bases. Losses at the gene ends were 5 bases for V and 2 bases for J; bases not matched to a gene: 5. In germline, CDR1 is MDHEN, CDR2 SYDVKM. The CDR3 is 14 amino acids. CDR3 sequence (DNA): TGTGCCAGCAGTACAGGGGGGTTAGCCTACGAGCAGTACTTC. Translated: CASSTGGLAYEQYF. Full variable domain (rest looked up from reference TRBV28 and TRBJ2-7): DVKVTQSSRYLVKRTGEKVFLECVQDMDHENMFWYRQDPGLGLRLIYFSYDVKMKEKGDIPEGYSVSREKKERFSLILESASTNQTSMYLCASSTGGLAYEQYFGPGTRLTVT.

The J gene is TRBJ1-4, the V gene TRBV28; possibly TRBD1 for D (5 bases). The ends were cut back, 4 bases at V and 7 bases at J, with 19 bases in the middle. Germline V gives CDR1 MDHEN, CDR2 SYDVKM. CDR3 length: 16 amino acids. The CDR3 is CASSSTRRGFSEKLFF. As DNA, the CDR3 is TGTGCCAGCAGTTCCACCCGTCGGGGGTTTAGTGAAAAACTGTTTTTT.

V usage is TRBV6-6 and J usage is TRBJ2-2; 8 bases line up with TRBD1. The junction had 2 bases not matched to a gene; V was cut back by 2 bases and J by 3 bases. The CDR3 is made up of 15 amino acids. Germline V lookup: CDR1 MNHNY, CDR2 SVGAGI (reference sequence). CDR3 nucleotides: TGTGCCAGCAGTTACACACAGGGGGACACCGGGGAGCTGTTTTTT. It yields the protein CASSYTQGDTGELFF.

The CDR3: CASSEYLAGRHEQYF. The CDR3 DNA follows: TGTGCCAGCAGTGAATATCTAGCGGGACGCCACGAGCAGTACTTC. The V gene is TRBV6-1, the J gene TRBJ2-7, with 9 nucleotides matching TRBD2. There are 15 residues in the CDR3. Germline V lookup: CDR1 MNHNS, CDR2 SASEGT. After removal of 2 bases from V and 5 bases from J, the junction contained 7 bases not matched to a gene.

The CDR3 DNA reads TGTGCCAGCAGCGCCGAGACAGACTGGAACACTGAAGCTTTCTTT. Translated, it gives CASSAETDWNTEAFF. The V and J genes are TRBV9 and TRBJ1-1; tentative D call: TRBD1 (5 bases). The CDR3 length is 15 residues. The germline V gene encodes CDR1 SGDLS and CDR2 YYNGEE. Trimming removed 3 bases at V and 1 base at J, with 13 bases between.

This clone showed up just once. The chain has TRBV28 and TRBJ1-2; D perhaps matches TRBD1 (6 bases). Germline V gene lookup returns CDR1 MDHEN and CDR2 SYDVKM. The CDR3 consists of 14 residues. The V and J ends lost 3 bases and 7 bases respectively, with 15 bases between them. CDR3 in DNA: TGTGCCAGCAGTTTGGGGGCTCAGTGGAGTGGCTACACCTTC. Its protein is CASSLGAQWSGYTF.

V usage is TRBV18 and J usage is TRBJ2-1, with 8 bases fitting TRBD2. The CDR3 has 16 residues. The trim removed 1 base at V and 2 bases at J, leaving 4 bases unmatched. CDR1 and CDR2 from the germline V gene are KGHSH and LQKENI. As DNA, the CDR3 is TGTGCCAGCTCACCACGGCTAGCGGGTACCTACAATGAGCAGTTCTTC. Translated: CASSPRLAGTYNEQFF.

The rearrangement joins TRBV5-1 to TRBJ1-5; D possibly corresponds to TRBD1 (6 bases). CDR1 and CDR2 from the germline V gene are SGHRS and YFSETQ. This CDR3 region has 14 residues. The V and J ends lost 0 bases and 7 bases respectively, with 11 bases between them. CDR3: CASSLAGESQPQHF. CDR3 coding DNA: TGCGCCAGCAGCTTGGCAGGGGAGAGCCAGCCCCAGCATTTT.